This is a list of T cell receptor beta chains from one sample in a study of T-cell memory formation after mild COVID-19. TCRdb passed the 5' RACE reads through MiXCR, listing each CDR3 protein once. The sample includes more than 150,000 distinct CDR3 sequences, roughly a fifth of them seen just once. Sequenced: PBMCs or a T cell subset sorted from them (not recorded which). The receptor source for this set is an adult woman who had mild COVID-19 (a few samples of this study predate the infection). Cell type and time point are not known. CDR3s include the opening cysteine and the closing phenylalanine or tryptophan. Fields, in order: J gene, D gene, CDR3 length, V gene, clone size, CDR3 protein, CDR3 DNA. The D gene is left open where the match is weak. The listing skips clone size in some rows; elsewhere it reads once, few, many or a size class.

j_call: TRBJ2-3; d_call: TRBD2; cdr3_length: 14; v_call: TRBV20-1; clone_size: few; cdr3_aa: CSAKKTSGRNTQYF; cdr3_nt: TGCAGTGCTAAAAAGACTAGCGGGAGGAATACGCAGTATTTT
j_call: TRBJ2-1; d_call: .; cdr3_length: 16; v_call: TRBV2; clone_size: .; cdr3_aa: CASSEFVGGPNNEQFF; cdr3_nt: TGTGCCAGCAGTGAATTTGTGGGGGGGCCTAACAATGAGCAGTTCTTC
j_call: TRBJ2-1; d_call: TRBD1; cdr3_length: 17; v_call: TRBV12-3/TRBV12-4; clone_size: few; cdr3_aa: CASSLSAGDRGYNEQFF; cdr3_nt: TGTGCCAGCAGTTTATCGGCAGGGGACAGGGGATACAATGAGCAGTTCTTC
j_call: TRBJ1-5; d_call: .; cdr3_length: 18; v_call: TRBV4-2; clone_size: few; cdr3_aa: CASSQEKLGHYSNQPQHF; cdr3_nt: TGTGCCAGCAGCCAAGAAAAGCTCGGCCACTATAGCAATCAGCCCCAGCATTTT
j_call: TRBJ2-7; d_call: TRBD2; cdr3_length: 15; v_call: TRBV5-1; clone_size: few; cdr3_aa: CASSLVSGTSGEQYF; cdr3_nt: TGCGCCAGCAGCTTGGTTAGCGGAACTAGCGGAGAGCAGTACTTC
j_call: TRBJ1-6; d_call: .; cdr3_length: 13; v_call: TRBV5-1; clone_size: .; cdr3_aa: CASSLGGVSPLHF; cdr3_nt: TGCGCCAGCAGCTTGGGTGGGGTTTCACCCCTCCACTTT
j_call: TRBJ1-1; d_call: .; cdr3_length: 11; v_call: TRBV30; clone_size: few; cdr3_aa: CAWSVEGEAFF; cdr3_nt: TGTGCCTGGAGTGTGGAAGGGGAAGCTTTCTTT
j_call: TRBJ2-7; d_call: .; cdr3_length: 15; v_call: TRBV27; clone_size: .; cdr3_aa: CASSLTGRGPYEQYF; cdr3_nt: TGTGCCAGCAGTTTAACAGGACGGGGCCCCTACGAGCAGTACTTC
j_call: TRBJ2-1; d_call: .; cdr3_length: 14; v_call: TRBV7-4; clone_size: few; cdr3_aa: CASSSRDWTNEQFF; cdr3_nt: TGTGCCAGCAGCTCCCGGGACTGGACCAATGAGCAGTTCTTC
j_call: TRBJ2-7; d_call: TRBD1; cdr3_length: 16; v_call: TRBV4-2; clone_size: few; cdr3_aa: CASSQASTGGVYEQYF; cdr3_nt: TGTGCCAGCAGCCAAGCCTCGACAGGGGGCGTATACGAGCAGTACTTC
j_call: TRBJ2-7; d_call: .; cdr3_length: 12; v_call: TRBV7-9; clone_size: few; cdr3_aa: CASSLHPGEQYF; cdr3_nt: TGTGCCAGCAGCTTACATCCGGGCGAGCAGTACTTC
j_call: TRBJ2-3; d_call: TRBD1; cdr3_length: 15; v_call: TRBV5-1; clone_size: many; cdr3_aa: CASSLGQGGTDTQYF; cdr3_nt: TGCGCCAGCAGCTTGGGACAGGGGGGCACAGATACGCAGTATTTT
j_call: TRBJ1-1; d_call: .; cdr3_length: 12; v_call: TRBV14; clone_size: .; cdr3_aa: CASSQDEVKPFF; cdr3_nt: TGTGCCAGCAGCCAAGATGAGGTAAAACCTTTCTTT
j_call: TRBJ1-2; d_call: .; cdr3_length: 15; v_call: TRBV29-1; clone_size: .; cdr3_aa: CSVEDRLGRAGGYTF; cdr3_nt: TGCAGCGTTGAAGATCGGCTGGGGCGGGCGGGAGGCTACACCTTC
j_call: TRBJ1-4; d_call: .; cdr3_length: 15; v_call: TRBV5-1; clone_size: few; cdr3_aa: CASSSTRGGNEKLFF; cdr3_nt: TGCGCCAGCAGCTCTACTCGGGGAGGTAATGAAAAACTGTTTTTT
j_call: TRBJ1-5; d_call: .; cdr3_length: 17; v_call: TRBV7-6; clone_size: many; cdr3_aa: CASSLSQPGFSNQPQHF; cdr3_nt: TGTGCCAGCAGCTTATCACAACCAGGATTTAGCAATCAGCCCCAGCATTTT
j_call: TRBJ1-3; d_call: TRBD1; cdr3_length: 18; v_call: TRBV7-9; clone_size: .; cdr3_aa: CASSHLPGQGRIGNTIYF; cdr3_nt: TGTGCCAGCAGCCATCTTCCGGGACAGGGTAGGATTGGAAACACCATATATTTT
j_call: TRBJ2-7; d_call: TRBD1; cdr3_length: 15; v_call: TRBV2; clone_size: .; cdr3_aa: CASSEADGTGDEQYF; cdr3_nt: TGTGCCAGCAGTGAAGCGGATGGGACAGGGGACGAGCAGTACTTC
j_call: TRBJ1-5; d_call: .; cdr3_length: 15; v_call: TRBV7-9; clone_size: few; cdr3_aa: CASSPPGVPNQPQHF; cdr3_nt: TGTGCCAGCAGCCCTCCGGGGGTCCCTAATCAGCCCCAGCATTTT
j_call: TRBJ2-5; d_call: .; cdr3_length: 12; v_call: TRBV12-3/TRBV12-4; clone_size: .; cdr3_aa: CASRGVLETQYF; cdr3_nt: TGTGCCAGCAGAGGGGTCTTGGAGACCCAGTACTTC
j_call: TRBJ2-3; d_call: TRBD2; cdr3_length: 16; v_call: TRBV7-9; clone_size: few; cdr3_aa: CASSRPSGPSTDTQYF; cdr3_nt: TGTGCCAGCAGCCGCCCTAGCGGGCCTAGCACAGATACGCAGTATTTT
j_call: TRBJ2-1; d_call: .; cdr3_length: 14; v_call: TRBV12-3/TRBV12-4; clone_size: .; cdr3_aa: CASSPGHRDFEQFF; cdr3_nt: TGTGCCAGCAGTCCTGGTCACAGGGATTTTGAGCAGTTCTTC
j_call: TRBJ1-2; d_call: .; cdr3_length: 14; v_call: TRBV7-8; clone_size: .; cdr3_aa: CASSFYRVNYGYTF; cdr3_nt: TGTGCCAGCAGCTTTTACAGGGTGAACTATGGCTACACCTTC
j_call: TRBJ2-2; d_call: .; cdr3_length: 15; v_call: TRBV7-9; clone_size: .; cdr3_aa: CASSPLGRNTGELFF; cdr3_nt: TGTGCCAGCAGCCCACTGGGCAGGAACACCGGGGAGCTGTTTTTT
j_call: TRBJ2-2; d_call: TRBD1; cdr3_length: 14; v_call: TRBV3-1; clone_size: few; cdr3_aa: CASSRGQGLGELFF; cdr3_nt: TGTGCCAGCAGCCGGGGACAGGGGCTCGGGGAGCTGTTTTTT
j_call: TRBJ2-7; d_call: .; cdr3_length: 14; v_call: TRBV29-1; clone_size: few; cdr3_aa: CSVGLAFQIYEQYF; cdr3_nt: TGCAGCGTTGGATTGGCCTTTCAGATCTACGAGCAGTACTTC
j_call: TRBJ2-1; d_call: TRBD1; cdr3_length: 15; v_call: TRBV9; clone_size: few; cdr3_aa: CASSVSGTGNNEQFF; cdr3_nt: TGTGCCAGCAGCGTATCCGGGACAGGGAACAATGAGCAGTTCTTC
j_call: TRBJ2-1; d_call: .; cdr3_length: 15; v_call: TRBV29-1; clone_size: .; cdr3_aa: CSVVSAKSSYNEQFF; cdr3_nt: TGCAGCGTTGTATCGGCGAAGAGCTCCTACAATGAGCAGTTCTTC
j_call: TRBJ2-4; d_call: .; cdr3_length: 14; v_call: TRBV20-1; clone_size: .; cdr3_aa: CSASEAGQGNIQYF; cdr3_nt: TGCAGTGCTAGTGAAGCAGGCCAAGGAAACATTCAGTACTTC
j_call: TRBJ1-2; d_call: .; cdr3_length: 15; v_call: TRBV7-9; clone_size: .; cdr3_aa: CASSPPLGALYGYTF; cdr3_nt: TGTGCCAGCAGCCCCCCGCTGGGGGCCCTCTATGGCTACACCTTC
j_call: TRBJ1-2; d_call: .; cdr3_length: 14; v_call: TRBV20-1; clone_size: .; cdr3_aa: CSARVVPGGEGYTF; cdr3_nt: TGCAGTGCTAGAGTGGTCCCCGGAGGCGAAGGCTACACCTTC
j_call: TRBJ1-2; d_call: .; cdr3_length: 13; v_call: TRBV7-9; clone_size: few; cdr3_aa: CASNQLGEKGYTF; cdr3_nt: TGTGCCAGCAACCAGTTAGGGGAAAAAGGCTACACCTTC
j_call: TRBJ1-4; d_call: TRBD1; cdr3_length: 16; v_call: TRBV27; clone_size: .; cdr3_aa: CASSLWQGAQGEKLFF; cdr3_nt: TGTGCCAGCAGTTTATGGCAGGGGGCGCAAGGTGAAAAACTGTTTTTT
j_call: TRBJ2-1; d_call: .; cdr3_length: 15; v_call: TRBV7-9; clone_size: .; cdr3_aa: CASSQIAAGGDEQFF; cdr3_nt: TGTGCCAGCAGCCAAATAGCGGCCGGCGGGGATGAGCAGTTCTTC
j_call: TRBJ2-7; d_call: .; cdr3_length: 12; v_call: TRBV9; clone_size: .; cdr3_aa: CASSGPGYEQYF; cdr3_nt: TGTGCCAGCAGCGGCCCGGGGTACGAGCAGTACTTC
j_call: TRBJ2-7; d_call: .; cdr3_length: 11; v_call: TRBV12-3/TRBV12-4; clone_size: many; cdr3_aa: CASSNGYEQYF; cdr3_nt: TGTGCCAGCAGTAATGGCTACGAGCAGTACTTC
j_call: TRBJ2-3; d_call: TRBD2; cdr3_length: 15; v_call: TRBV2; clone_size: .; cdr3_aa: CASSDGLASTDTQYF; cdr3_nt: TGTGCCAGCAGTGATGGACTAGCCAGCACAGATACGCAGTATTTT
j_call: TRBJ1-1; d_call: .; cdr3_length: 14; v_call: TRBV20-1; clone_size: .; cdr3_aa: CSARVRGAGAEAFF; cdr3_nt: TGCAGTGCTAGGGTGAGGGGAGCCGGCGCTGAAGCTTTCTTT
j_call: TRBJ2-1; d_call: TRBD2; cdr3_length: 16; v_call: TRBV11-3; clone_size: .; cdr3_aa: CASSPRSAGGLNEQFF; cdr3_nt: TGTGCCAGCAGCCCGAGGTCAGCGGGAGGGCTTAATGAGCAGTTCTTC
j_call: TRBJ1-4; d_call: .; cdr3_length: 15; v_call: TRBV6-5; clone_size: .; cdr3_aa: CASSPSQGSNEKLFF; cdr3_nt: TGTGCCAGCAGTCCCTCCCAGGGGAGTAACGAAAAACTGTTTTTT
j_call: TRBJ2-7; d_call: .; cdr3_length: 15; v_call: TRBV4-1; clone_size: .; cdr3_aa: CASSQGRDSNNEQYF; cdr3_nt: TGCGCCAGCAGCCAAGGGCGGGATTCGAACAACGAGCAGTACTTC
j_call: TRBJ2-3; d_call: .; cdr3_length: 19; v_call: TRBV6-6; clone_size: .; cdr3_aa: CASSYPTPNQIPSTDTQYF; cdr3_nt: TGTGCCAGCAGTTACCCAACACCAAACCAAATTCCTAGCACAGATACGCAGTATTTT
j_call: TRBJ1-2; d_call: .; cdr3_length: 14; v_call: TRBV7-8; clone_size: .; cdr3_aa: CASSLGSSFYGYTF; cdr3_nt: TGTGCCAGCAGCTTAGGGTCTTCCTTCTATGGCTACACCTTC
j_call: TRBJ2-3; d_call: .; cdr3_length: 17; v_call: TRBV4-2; clone_size: few; cdr3_aa: CASSQDERLVGTDTQYF; cdr3_nt: TGTGCCAGCAGCCAAGATGAACGACTAGTCGGCACAGATACGCAGTATTTT
j_call: TRBJ2-7; d_call: .; cdr3_length: 14; v_call: TRBV9; clone_size: .; cdr3_aa: CASSGSQGSNEQYF; cdr3_nt: TGTGCCAGCAGCGGAAGCCAGGGATCCAACGAGCAGTACTTC
j_call: TRBJ1-1; d_call: .; cdr3_length: 12; v_call: TRBV29-1; clone_size: .; cdr3_aa: CSVEDGAPEAFF; cdr3_nt: TGCAGCGTTGAAGATGGCGCCCCTGAAGCTTTCTTT
j_call: TRBJ2-1; d_call: .; cdr3_length: 14; v_call: TRBV11-3; clone_size: few; cdr3_aa: CASSLGQGRNEQFF; cdr3_nt: TGTGCCAGCAGCTTAGGGCAGGGTCGAAATGAGCAGTTCTTC
j_call: TRBJ2-1; d_call: TRBD2; cdr3_length: 13; v_call: TRBV10-3; clone_size: few; cdr3_aa: CAISLAGANEQFF; cdr3_nt: TGTGCCATCTCATTAGCGGGGGCCAATGAGCAGTTCTTC
j_call: TRBJ2-7; d_call: TRBD1; cdr3_length: 14; v_call: TRBV5-5; clone_size: .; cdr3_aa: CASSTGQGAGEQYF; cdr3_nt: TGTGCCAGCAGCACCGGACAGGGGGCGGGCGAGCAGTACTTC
j_call: TRBJ2-3; d_call: TRBD2; cdr3_length: 17; v_call: TRBV5-1; clone_size: .; cdr3_aa: CASSLGTGGQPTDTQYF; cdr3_nt: TGCGCCAGCAGCTTGGGGACGGGGGGGCAACCCACAGATACGCAGTATTTT
j_call: TRBJ2-2; d_call: .; cdr3_length: 13; v_call: TRBV6-4; clone_size: .; cdr3_aa: CASSDSSTGELFF; cdr3_nt: TGTGCCAGCAGTGACTCAAGTACCGGGGAGCTGTTTTTT
j_call: TRBJ2-3; d_call: TRBD1; cdr3_length: 17; v_call: TRBV27; clone_size: few; cdr3_aa: CASSQTQGAVWTDTQYF; cdr3_nt: TGTGCCAGCAGTCAGACACAGGGGGCAGTCTGGACAGATACGCAGTATTTT
j_call: TRBJ2-1; d_call: .; cdr3_length: 15; v_call: TRBV28; clone_size: .; cdr3_aa: CASSLSNGYGFEQFF; cdr3_nt: TGTGCCAGCAGTTTATCTAACGGTTACGGGTTTGAGCAGTTCTTC
j_call: TRBJ2-3; d_call: .; cdr3_length: 12; v_call: TRBV7-8; clone_size: once; cdr3_aa: CASSLMTDTQYF; cdr3_nt: TGTGCCAGCAGCTTGATGACAGATACGCAGTATTTT
j_call: TRBJ2-1; d_call: TRBD1; cdr3_length: 15; v_call: TRBV4-1; clone_size: few; cdr3_aa: CASSRGQSSYNEQFF; cdr3_nt: TGCGCCAGCAGTCGGGGACAGAGCTCCTACAATGAGCAGTTCTTC
j_call: TRBJ1-1; d_call: .; cdr3_length: 13; v_call: TRBV28; clone_size: once; cdr3_aa: CASSPLTATEAFF; cdr3_nt: TGTGCCAGCAGTCCCCTGACAGCGACTGAAGCTTTCTTT
j_call: TRBJ1-6; d_call: .; cdr3_length: 15; v_call: TRBV27; clone_size: few; cdr3_aa: CASRPIGVQNSPLHF; cdr3_nt: TGTGCCAGCAGGCCTATCGGGGTACAGAATTCACCCCTCCACTTT
j_call: TRBJ2-3; d_call: .; cdr3_length: 16; v_call: TRBV9; clone_size: few; cdr3_aa: CASSVELRNRADTQYF; cdr3_nt: TGTGCCAGCAGCGTAGAATTGAGGAACCGCGCAGATACGCAGTATTTT
j_call: TRBJ2-1; d_call: .; cdr3_length: 11; v_call: TRBV24-1; clone_size: .; cdr3_aa: CATSDLSEQFF; cdr3_nt: TGTGCCACCAGTGACTTATCTGAGCAGTTCTTC
j_call: TRBJ1-2; d_call: .; cdr3_length: 15; v_call: TRBV27; clone_size: many; cdr3_aa: CASSWKGGLTYGYTF; cdr3_nt: TGTGCCAGCTCATGGAAAGGGGGGCTGACTTATGGCTACACCTTC